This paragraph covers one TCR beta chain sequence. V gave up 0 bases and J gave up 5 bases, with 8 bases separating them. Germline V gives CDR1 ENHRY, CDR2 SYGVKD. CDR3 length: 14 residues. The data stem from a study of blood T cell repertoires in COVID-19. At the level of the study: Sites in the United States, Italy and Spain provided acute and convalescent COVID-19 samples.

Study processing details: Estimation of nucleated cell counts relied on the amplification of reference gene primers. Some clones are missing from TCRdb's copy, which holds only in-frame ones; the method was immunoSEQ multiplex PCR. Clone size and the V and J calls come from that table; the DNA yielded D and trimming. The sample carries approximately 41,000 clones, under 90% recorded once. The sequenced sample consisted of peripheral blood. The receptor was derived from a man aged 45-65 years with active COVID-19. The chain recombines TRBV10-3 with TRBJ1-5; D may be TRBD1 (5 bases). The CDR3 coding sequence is TGTGCCATCAGTGAGTCGGGAGGGGATCAGCCCCAGCATTTT. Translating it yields CAISESGGDQPQHF.